The T cell receptor (beta chain) under discussion was sequenced for a study of blood T cell repertoires in COVID-19. Turning to the study itself: Collection of acute and convalescent COVID-19 samples took place in the United States, Italy and Spain.

This clone appeared a single time. V dropped 3 bases and J dropped 3 bases, with 16 bases sitting between them. The CDR3 is 15 residues long. Germline V CDR1 and CDR2: SGHNT, YYREEE (reference sequence). Sequencing was performed with immunoSEQ multiplex PCR; in TCRdb, only in-frame clones are kept and a portion is missing. The sample includes some 310,000 clones, roughly 88% seen only once; the top ten take less than 3.5%. This TCR came from a woman in her 30s with COVID-19, enrolled during active disease. Source material: peripheral blood. V usage is TRBV5-4 and J usage is TRBJ2-7; D may be TRBD2 (5 bases). The CDR3 DNA reads as TGTGCCAGCAGCTCTTCGACGTTGGGGAGCTACGAGCAGTACTTC. It translates to CASSSSTLGSYEQYF.